This passage covers 18 T cell receptor beta chains from one sample sequenced in a study of identical twins. TCRdb reprocessed the 5' RACE reads with MiXCR, giving one entry per CDR3 protein. In the table there are some 260,000 distinct CDR3 sequences, 11% to 15% of which are singletons. Sequenced material: memory (CD45RO+) T cells sorted from blood. These receptors were collected from a woman aged 18-30 years in good health.

This chain joins TRBV6-1 and TRBJ2-4; a weak D match, TRBD2 (5 bases). The CDR3 spans 13 residues. Trimming pared 7 bases from V and 9 bases from J, leaving 16 bases between. Germline assignment: CDR1 MNHNS and CDR2 SASEGT. The CDR3 loop is CASMWPGISIQYF. The CDR3 DNA sequence: TGTGCCAGCATGTGGCCGGGGATAAGCATTCAGTACTTC.

This clonotype was seen repeatedly, ten times or more. This chain's CDR3 is CASSPDTGPYNEQFF. The CDR3 DNA is TGTGCCAGCTCACCAGACACAGGGCCCTACAATGAGCAGTTCTTC. The rearrangement links TRBV18 to TRBJ2-1; D perhaps matches TRBD1 (6 bases). The germline V and J ends were trimmed by 2 bases and 2 bases, with 10 bases remaining between them. The CDR3 has 15 amino acids. Germline V CDR1 and CDR2: KGHSH, LQKENI.

In this sample, this clonotype turned up a few times. The chain has TRBV12-3 or TRBV12-4 and TRBJ1-5; TRBD1 matches at 11 bases. Trimming took 7 bases from V and 4 from J; bases not matched to a gene: 6. This CDR3 has 15 residues. CDR3 loop: CASTRDRGTNQPQHF. In DNA form, the CDR3 reads TGTGCCAGCACCAGGGACAGGGGGACTAATCAGCCCCAGCATTTT.

This clonotype showed up many times. J is TRBJ2-1 and V is TRBV5-5; D uncertain. Germline lookup yields CDR1 SGHKS and CDR2 YYEKEE (reference sequence). V shed 1 base and J shed 6 bases, with 8 bases lying between them. CDR3 length: 13 amino acids. The CDR3, as DNA: TGTGCCAGCAGCTTGCAGCAGATCAATGAGCAGTTCTTC. This gives the protein CASSLQQINEQFF.

The J gene is TRBJ2-5, the V gene TRBV20-1, with TRBD2 matching 8 bases. Germline V gives CDR1 DFQATT, CDR2 SNEGSKA (reference sequence). The CDR3 extends over 13 amino acids. With 5 bases clipped from V and 1 base from J, the junction kept 3 bases outside the gene matches. CDR3 coding DNA: TGCAGTGCTGTAGCGGGATTCCAAGAGACCCAGTACTTC. Its translation is CSAVAGFQETQYF.

This clonotype occurred many times. V usage is TRBV6-1 and J usage is TRBJ1-4, with no clear D. Deletions cut 0 bases from V and 8 bases from J, with 4 bases between. This CDR3 spans 12 amino acids. The germline V gene encodes CDR1 MNHNS and CDR2 SASEGT. The chain's CDR3 is CASSEADEKLFF. The CDR3 DNA reads TGTGCCAGCAGTGAAGCAGACGAAAAACTGTTTTTT.

The chain is built from TRBV7-6 and TRBJ2-2, with D uncertain. Germline V gene lookup returns CDR1 SGHVS and CDR2 FNYEAQ. The V end lost 5 bases, the J end lost 4 bases, and 14 bases lay between the germline ends. This CDR3 region has 15 residues. In nucleotides, the CDR3 is TGTGCCAGCAGCCTCGCCCAAGGGCGCACCGGGGAGCTGTTTTTT. It encodes CASSLAQGRTGELFF.

The sample holds many counts of this clonotype. The V gene is TRBV12-3 or TRBV12-4, the J gene TRBJ2-1; D might be TRBD2 (7 bases). V was pared by 7 bases and J by 9 bases, with 19 bases between. CDR3 length: 14 amino acids. The DNA for the CDR3 is TGTGCCAGCACCCTCGGGGCAGGGGAGGGTGAGCAGTTCTTC. This gives the protein CASTLGAGEGEQFF.

This clonotype was observed at least ten times. The chain links TRBV6-5 to TRBJ1-1; no definite D call. The CDR3 runs 11 residues. The ends were cut back, 6 bases at V and 6 bases at J, with 8 bases in the middle. Germline V CDR1 and CDR2: MNHEY, SVGAGI. CDR3 region: CASRTGPEAFF. The DNA of the CDR3 is TGTGCCAGCAGAACCGGGCCTGAAGCTTTCTTT.

There are a few counts of this clonotype. The chain carries TRBV9 and TRBJ2-3, with 10 bases lining up with TRBD2. Germline CDR1 SGDLS, CDR2 YYNGEE. The CDR3 is 17 amino acids. Trimming took 0 bases from V and 4 from J; bases not matched to a gene: 8. CDR3 protein: CASSVGPSGSRADTQYF. CDR3 DNA: TGTGCCAGCAGCGTAGGCCCTAGCGGGAGCAGAGCAGATACGCAGTATTTT.

The chain combines TRBV20-1 with TRBJ2-2; 8 bases are a match to TRBD2. The length of the CDR3 is 15 residues. In germline, CDR1 is DFQATT, CDR2 SNEGSKA (reference sequence). The ends lost 6 bases at V and 0 bases at J; junction bases unmatched: 6. The CDR3 region is CSASGGSANTGELFF. The CDR3 DNA follows: TGCAGTGCGAGCGGGGGCTCCGCGAACACCGGGGAGCTGTTTTTT.

The chain combines TRBV6-2 or TRBV6-3 with TRBJ2-7, with a possible D match to TRBD1 (9 bases). This CDR3 is built from 15 residues. The V and J ends lost 6 bases and 7 bases respectively, with 22 bases between them. The germline gives CDR1 MNHEY, CDR2 SVGEGT. The CDR3 bases are TGTGCCAGCAGCCGGGGGGGGACAGGGACCGTGGAGCAGTACTTC. Its translation: CASSRGGTGTVEQYF.

This clonotype was recorded a few times. The V call is TRBV9, the J call TRBJ2-7; 9 bases align to TRBD2. Germline V gene lookup returns CDR1 SGDLS and CDR2 YYNGEE. V lost 4 bases, J lost 2 bases, and 7 bases stayed unmatched. This CDR3 region has 15 residues. The DNA for the CDR3 is TGTGCCAGCAGCCAGGGGGGACTAGCAGCCTACGAGCAGTACTTC. This sequence encodes CASSQGGLAAYEQYF.

The V call is TRBV18, the J call TRBJ1-1; the D gene is possibly TRBD1 (5 bases). This CDR3 spans 14 amino acids. Trimming stripped 6 bases from V and 1 base from J, with 12 bases between. Germline V lookup: CDR1 KGHSH, CDR2 LQKENI. CDR3 protein: CASSKGMENTEAFF. In DNA, the CDR3 is TGTGCCAGCTCGAAGGGGATGGAGAACACTGAAGCTTTCTTT.

There are a few counts of this clonotype. The chain has TRBV5-1 and TRBJ2-1; the match to TRBD2 covers 7 bases. The CDR3 extends over 16 amino acids. Germline CDR1 reads SGHRS; CDR2 reads YFSETQ. V lost 0 bases, J lost 7 bases, and 10 bases stayed unmatched. The CDR3 coding sequence is TGCGCCAGCAGCTTGGACCTCCGGACTAGAGGGAATGAGCAGTTCTTC. Its translation is CASSLDLRTRGNEQFF.

V and J are TRBV7-3 and TRBJ2-1, with TRBD2 matching 8 bases. CDR1 and CDR2 (germline): SGHTA, FQGTGA. V lost 3 bases and J lost 7; bases outside the gene matches: 5. This CDR3 is 14 amino acids long. The CDR3 bases are TGTGCCAGCAGCTTGTTAGCGGGGACGAATGAGCAGTTCTTC. It is translated as CASSLLAGTNEQFF. The complete variable domain, with remaining parts taken from reference TRBV7-3 and TRBJ2-1, reads GAGVSQTPSNKVTEKGKYVELRCDPISGHTALYWYRQSLGQGPEFLIYFQGTGAADDSGLPNDRFFAVRPEGSVSTLKIQRTERGDSAVYLCASSLLAGTNEQFFGPGTRLTVL.

This clonotype appeared a single time. The genes are TRBV5-8 and TRBJ1-1; TRBD1 agrees at 9 bases. The length of the CDR3 is 13 residues. The germline V gene has CDR1 SGHTS and CDR2 YDEGEE. J was trimmed by 10 bases and V by 1 base; bases with no gene match: 5. The CDR3 reads CASSLRDRVRAFF. CDR3 bases: TGTGCCAGCAGCTTGAGGGACAGGGTGCGAGCTTTCTTT.

This clonotype was observed a handful of times. This chain joins TRBV11-3 and TRBJ2-3; TRBD1 matches 8 bases. V was pared by 8 bases and J by 6 bases, with 10 bases of the junction left unmatched. The CDR3 is 14 amino acids. Germline CDR1 reads SGHNT; CDR2 reads YENEEA. CDR3 sequence: CASGKAGGADTQYF. The DNA of the CDR3 is TGTGCCAGCGGTAAGGCAGGGGGCGCGGATACGCAGTATTTT.